The sequence of this TCR beta chain was determined in a study of blood T cells in healthy people across ages. Combining a sample-barcoded 5' primer with a J-beta primer mix, a second PCR ran for about 7 to 11 cycles. MiXCR, applied by TCRdb to the 5' RACE reads, yields one record per CDR3 protein. This table holds roughly 1.5 million distinct CDR3 sequences, roughly 43% found once. All donors came from Russia, were Caucasian and healthy, and spanned ages roughly 6 to 95. The authors drew roughly 9.8 milliliters of peripheral blood from each donor. The clonotype originates from a woman between 18 and 29 years old in good health. Sequencing was carried out using blood.

The CDR3 DNA reads as TGTGCCACCAGTGATAGGGGGCAGAGCTCCTACAATGAGCAGTTCTTC. This gives the protein CATSDRGQSSYNEQFF. The chain joins TRBV24-1 to TRBJ2-1; 7 nucleotides align to TRBD1. Looked up from germline, CDR1 is KGHDR and CDR2 is SFDVKD. The junction had 4 bases not matched to a gene; V was cut back by 3 bases and J by 0 bases. The CDR3 totals 16 residues.